These T cell receptor beta chains were read from a single sample in a study of T cells in tumors after PD-1 blockade. Some clones are missing from TCRdb's copy, which holds only in-frame ones; the method was immunoSEQ multiplex PCR. This repertoire shows 10,000 to 15,000 clones, approximately 57% found once; its top ten account for roughly 16%. The material sequenced was tumor tissue, taken before anti-PD-1 treatment. The receptors come from a human donor with basal cell carcinoma. Both conserved end residues are part of each CDR3. The D gene is left open where the match is weak. Clone size, where shown, is once, few, many, or a class for clones that have expanded.

v_gene	d_gene	j_gene	abundance	CDR3nt	CDR3aa
TRBV5-4	TRBD1	TRBJ2-1	once	TGTGCCAGCAGCACCGACAGGGCTCCACGGAATGAGCAGTTCTTC	CASSTDRAPRNEQFF
TRBV10-3	TRBD2	TRBJ2-2	few	TGTGCCGCCGGTTCGAGCGGGGGGCACACCGGGGAGCTGTTTTTT	CAAGSSGGHTGELFF
TRBV1	-	TRBJ1-4	-	TGCACCAGCCGCCGGCGGGGAGGGAGAGAAAAACTGTTTTTT	CTSRRRGGREKLFF
TRBV27	-	TRBJ2-1	medium-sized	TGTGCCAGCAGTGATTCAGTTAACAATGAGCAGTTCTTC	CASSDSVNNEQFF
TRBV6-6	TRBD1	TRBJ2-3	-	TGTGCCAGCAGTTCACCCGGGACAGGGATCACAGATACGCAGTATTTT	CASSSPGTGITDTQYF
TRBV7-9	-	TRBJ2-7	once	TGTGCCAGCAGCTTAGAGGCGGGCGAGCAGTACTTC	CASSLEAGEQYF
TRBV18	-	TRBJ2-1	few	TGTGCCAGCTCACTGAAGGACGCCCATGAGCAGTTCTTC	CASSLKDAHEQFF
TRBV29-1	-	TRBJ2-7	-	TGCAGCGCCATACAGGGGACTAAGGAGCAGTACTTC	CSAIQGTKEQYF
TRBV9	-	TRBJ2-1	few	TGTGCCAGCAGCGTACGAGACAATGAGCAGTTCTTC	CASSVRDNEQFF
TRBV27	-	TRBJ2-7	few	TGTGCCAGCAGTCCCCAGAGGAGCTCCTACGAGCAGTACTTC	CASSPQRSSYEQYF
TRBV15	-	TRBJ1-1	-	TGTGCCACCAGCAGAGACAGGGGAGCGAACACTGAAGCTTTCTTT	CATSRDRGANTEAFF
TRBV7-9	-	TRBJ2-1	-	TGTGCCAGCAGCTTAGCTTCGCGCTCTTACTACAATGAGCAGTTCTTC	CASSLASRSYYNEQFF
TRBV28	-	TRBJ2-3	-	TGTGCCAGCATAAGAGACCCGGGCTTTTTGGCAGATACGCAGTATTTT	CASIRDPGFLADTQYF
TRBV27	TRBD1	TRBJ1-4	medium-sized	TGTGCCAGCACCCTATACCCGGGACAGCCAAATGAAAAACTGTTTTTT	CASTLYPGQPNEKLFF
TRBV5-6	-	TRBJ1-2	-	TGTGCCAGCAACTTATTGGATGGCAGAATCTATGGCTACACCTTC	CASNLLDGRIYGYTF
TRBV9	-	TRBJ2-3	-	TGTGCCAGCAGCGTACGGGGGCGGGCAGATATGCAGTATTTT	CASSVRGRADMQYF
TRBV7-2	TRBD2	TRBJ2-1	few	TGTGCCAGCAGCTCCCGTAGCGGGAGCGGTGAGCAGTTCTTC	CASSSRSGSGEQFF
TRBV13	-	TRBJ1-2	few	TGTGCCAGCAGCGGGGACGGGGCCGATGGCTACACCTTC	CASSGDGADGYTF
TRBV11-3	-	TRBJ2-5	-	TGTGCCAGCAGCTTAGAGCCCTTGCCCCTCCAGGAAGAGACCCAGTACTTC	CASSLEPLPLQEETQYF
TRBV6-6	-	TRBJ1-1	medium-sized	TGTGCCAGCAGTCGAGACCGGGACACTGAAGCTTTCTTT	CASSRDRDTEAFF
TRBV28	-	TRBJ2-3	-	TGTGCCAGCAGCACCACAGATACGCAGTATTTT	CASSTTDTQYF
TRBV9	TRBD2	TRBJ2-2	-	TGTGCCAGCAGCGTGCTAACTAGCGGGAGTCGCGTCGGGGAGCTGTTTTTT	CASSVLTSGSRVGELFF
TRBV24-1	-	TRBJ2-2	-	TGTGCCACCAGTGACCCCGGACACATCACCGGGGAGCTGTTTTTT	CATSDPGHITGELFF
TRBV5-1	TRBD1	TRBJ2-7	once	TGCGCCAGCAGGGACAGGGAGTACGAGCAGTACTTC	CASRDREYEQYF
TRBV27	-	TRBJ1-6	-	TGTGCCAGCAGTCCCCAGGGGCCGCTGAATTCACCCCTCCACTTT	CASSPQGPLNSPLHF
TRBV7-8	-	TRBJ2-2	-	TGTGCCAGCACCGCCACAGTGAACACCGGGGAGCTGTTTTTT	CASTATVNTGELFF
TRBV21-1	-	TRBJ2-7	-	TGTGCCAGCAGTCCCCCCCCGGACAGGGGGATCACCTACGAGCAGTACTTC	CASSPPPDRGITYEQYF
TRBV9	TRBD1	TRBJ1-6	-	TGTGCCAGCAGCCGGACCGGGACAGGGGATAATTCACCCCTCCACTTT	CASSRTGTGDNSPLHF
TRBV5-4	-	TRBJ2-7	few	TGTGCCAGCAGCTTGGAGCTTGGGTCTTACGAGCAGTACTTC	CASSLELGSYEQYF
TRBV28	-	TRBJ2-2	few	TGTGCCAGCAGGGCTAGGGGGAACACCGGGGAGCTGTTTTTT	CASRARGNTGELFF
TRBV5-1	-	TRBJ2-6	-	TGCGCCAGCACTCGTGGCTCTGGGGCCAACGTCCTGACTTTC	CASTRGSGANVLTF
TRBV7-3	-	TRBJ1-6	-	TGTGCCAGCAGCTCAAATGGGGCGATTTCACCCCTCCACTTT	CASSSNGAISPLHF
TRBV7-2	-	TRBJ2-1	-	TGTGCCAGCAGCTTCGCGGCAGGGAACAATGAGCAGTTCTTC	CASSFAAGNNEQFF
TRBV9	-	TRBJ1-3	-	TGTGCCAGCAGTGAACAGGGAGGTGGAAACACCATATATTTT	CASSEQGGGNTIYF
TRBV7-6	-	TRBJ2-3	few	TGTGCCAGCAGCTTAGATCACAGTTTCACAGATACGCAGTATTTT	CASSLDHSFTDTQYF
TRBV7-8	-	TRBJ1-6	-	TGTGCCAGCAGCTTAGATTTAGCGTCACCCCTCCACTTT	CASSLDLASPLHF
TRBV28	TRBD1	TRBJ1-1	few	TGTGCCAGCAGTTCCGGGACAGGGGGCGTCTATATGAACACTGAAGCTTTCTTT	CASSSGTGGVYMNTEAFF
TRBV20-1	-	TRBJ2-1	-	TGCAGTGCTTATAACGACGATGAGCAGTTCTTC	CSAYNDDEQFF
TRBV7-2	-	TRBJ2-3	medium-sized	TGTGCCAGCAGCTCGACCCTACCCACAGATACGCAGTATTTT	CASSSTLPTDTQYF
TRBV27	-	TRBJ2-3	few	TGTGCCAGCAGTTCTCTACTTTATAGCACAGATACGCAGTATTTT	CASSSLLYSTDTQYF
TRBV5-1	TRBD1	TRBJ1-2	-	TGCGCCAGCAGCAGGACAGGGGATGGCTACACCTTC	CASSRTGDGYTF
TRBV24-1	-	TRBJ2-1	-	TGTGCCACCAGTGACCGGGGCGCAAAAATCTCCTACAATGAGCAGTTCTTC	CATSDRGAKISYNEQFF
TRBV18	-	TRBJ2-5	few	TGTGCCAGCTCACCCGATGTCGTCGAGACCCAGTACTTC	CASSPDVVETQYF
TRBV4-3	-	TRBJ2-2	-	TGCGCCAGCAGCCAAGAAAGGGGCCATGGAACCGGGGAGCTGTTTTTT	CASSQERGHGTGELFF
TRBV7-8	-	TRBJ2-3	medium-sized	TGTGCCAGCAGCTTAGTTGGCGGGTTGGGCGCAGATACGCAGTATTTT	CASSLVGGLGADTQYF
TRBV28	TRBD2	TRBJ2-3	-	TGTGCCAGCAGATCCCATTCCGGGACTAGCGGGAGTCGGGTGGATACGCAGTATTTT	CASRSHSGTSGSRVDTQYF
TRBV6-5	TRBD2	TRBJ2-7	-	TGTGCCAGCAGTTTGGGGGGGGGTACTACCTCAGCGGAGCAGTACTTC	CASSLGGGTTSAEQYF
TRBV6-5	-	TRBJ1-2	-	TGTGCCAGCAGTTACACCCAGAACTATGGCTACACCTTC	CASSYTQNYGYTF
TRBV11-3	-	TRBJ2-7	-	TGTGCCAGCAGCTTAGGAAGGCTGGCAGGGGGGGACTACGAGCAGTACTTC	CASSLGRLAGGDYEQYF
TRBV4-1	TRBD2	TRBJ2-2	-	TGCGCCAGCACCCAGAAGTTGGCGGGAGGGGCCGGGGAGCTGTTTTTT	CASTQKLAGGAGELFF
TRBV14	-	TRBJ1-1	few	TGTGCCAGCAGCCAATGGCCTGGAAACACTGAAGCTTTCTTT	CASSQWPGNTEAFF
TRBV18	-	TRBJ2-1	-	TGTGCCAGCTCACCAAGAGGGACGGCGGGCAATGAGCAGTTCTTC	CASSPRGTAGNEQFF
TRBV27	-	TRBJ1-3	-	TGTGCCAGCAGTGCACAGAGCTCTGGAAACACCATATATTTT	CASSAQSSGNTIYF
TRBV14	-	TRBJ2-1	-	TGTGCCAGCAGCCTACTCAATGAGCAGTTCTTC	CASSLLNEQFF
TRBV7-2	TRBD2	TRBJ2-1	-	TGTGCCAGCAGCTTACAACGGGGGGGCCGGGACAATGAGCAGTTCTTC	CASSLQRGGRDNEQFF
TRBV20-1	-	TRBJ1-6	-	TGCAGTGCTAGTGGGAATACCGGGACTTTCAATTCACCCCTCCACTTT	CSASGNTGTFNSPLHF
TRBV9	-	TRBJ2-1	-	TGTGCCAGCAGCGTAGGGGCAGGGGTTACTGAGCAGTTCTTC	CASSVGAGVTEQFF
TRBV19	-	TRBJ1-3	-	TGTGCCAGTAGTATGCAGCAGGGTAAAAACATATATTTT	CASSMQQGKNIYF
TRBV25-1	TRBD2	TRBJ2-3	-	TGTGCCAGCAGTGGCAACAACCGGGGGGGCACAGATACGCAGTATTTT	CASSGNNRGGTDTQYF
TRBV4-3	-	TRBJ2-3	few	TGCGCCAGCAGCCAAGATCGGGCTCCGGACACAGATACGCAGTATTTT	CASSQDRAPDTDTQYF